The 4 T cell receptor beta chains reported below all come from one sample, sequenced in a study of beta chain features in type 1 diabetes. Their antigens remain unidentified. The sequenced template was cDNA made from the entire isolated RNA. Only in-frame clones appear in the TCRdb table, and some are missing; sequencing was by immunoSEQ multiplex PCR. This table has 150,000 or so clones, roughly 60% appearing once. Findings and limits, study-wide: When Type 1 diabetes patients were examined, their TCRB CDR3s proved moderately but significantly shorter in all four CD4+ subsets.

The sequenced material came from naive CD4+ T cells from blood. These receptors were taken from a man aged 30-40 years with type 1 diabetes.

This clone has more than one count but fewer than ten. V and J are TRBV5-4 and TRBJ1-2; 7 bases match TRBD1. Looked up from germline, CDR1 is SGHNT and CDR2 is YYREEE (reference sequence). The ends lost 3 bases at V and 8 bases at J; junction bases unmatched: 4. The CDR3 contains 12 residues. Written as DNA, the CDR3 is TGTGCCAGCAGCTCGGGACAGCTGGGCTACACCTTC. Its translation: CASSSGQLGYTF.

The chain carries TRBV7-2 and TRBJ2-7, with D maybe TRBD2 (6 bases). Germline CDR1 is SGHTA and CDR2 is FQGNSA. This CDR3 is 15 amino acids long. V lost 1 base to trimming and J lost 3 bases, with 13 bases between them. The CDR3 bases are TGTGCCAGCAGCTTAGTTGGGGACTTGGTCTACGAGCAGTACTTC. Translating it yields CASSLVGDLVYEQYF.

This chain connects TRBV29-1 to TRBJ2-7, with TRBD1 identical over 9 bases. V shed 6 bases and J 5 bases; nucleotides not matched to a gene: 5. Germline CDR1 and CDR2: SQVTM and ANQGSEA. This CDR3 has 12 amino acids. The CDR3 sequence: CSVDRGSDEQYF. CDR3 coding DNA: TGCAGCGTCGACAGGGGGAGCGACGAGCAGTACTTC.

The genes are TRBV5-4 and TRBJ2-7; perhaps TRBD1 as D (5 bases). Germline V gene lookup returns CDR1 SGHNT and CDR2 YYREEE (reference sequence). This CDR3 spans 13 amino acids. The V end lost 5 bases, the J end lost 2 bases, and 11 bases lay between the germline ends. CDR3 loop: CASRSDSAYEQYF. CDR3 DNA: TGTGCCAGCAGATCAGACAGTGCCTACGAGCAGTACTTC.